These T cell receptor beta chains were read from a single sample in a study of CD4 T cells in relation to SARS-CoV-2 and coronaviruses. Some clones are missing from TCRdb's copy, which holds only in-frame ones; the method was immunoSEQ multiplex PCR. The sample consists of 16,000 or so clones, about 80% of them appearing once. These TCRs are of unknown antigen specificity. The sequencing input was CD4+ T cells from PBMCs, cultured in vitro. The receptors were gathered from a human donor in good health. Each CDR3 is given with its conserved first and last residue. The order of the fields is J gene, clone size, D gene, V gene, CDR3 DNA, CDR3 protein. D genes are given only for firm matches. Not every row has a clone size; where given, it reads once, few, many or a size class.

J: TRBJ2-6; size: -; D: -; V: TRBV6-1; DNA: TGTGCCAGCAGTGACGACGGATTCCGCTCTGGGGCCAACGTCCTGACTTTC; CDR3: CASSDDGFRSGANVLTF
J: TRBJ2-2; size: -; D: TRBD1; V: TRBV27; DNA: TGTGCCAGCAGTTCAAACAGGGGACCCGGGGAGCTGTTTTTT; CDR3: CASSSNRGPGELFF
J: TRBJ2-5; size: -; D: -; V: TRBV6-5; DNA: TGTGCCAGCAGCAGGGACATAAGGGAGACCCAGTACTTC; CDR3: CASSRDIRETQYF
J: TRBJ2-1; size: -; D: -; V: TRBV3-1/TRBV3-2; DNA: TGTGCCAGCAGCCTCCCCCCCTACAATGAGCAGTTCTTC; CDR3: CASSLPPYNEQFF
J: TRBJ1-1; size: -; D: -; V: TRBV25-1; DNA: TGTGCCAGCAGTGATAGTGGGACTGAAGCTTTCTTT; CDR3: CASSDSGTEAFF
J: TRBJ2-1; size: -; D: -; V: TRBV24-1; DNA: TGTGCCACCGAGAGGGGGGGTTCGAATGAGCAGTTCTTC; CDR3: CATERGGSNEQFF
J: TRBJ2-7; size: -; D: -; V: TRBV5-1; DNA: TGCGCCAGCAGCTTGGAGGGGGGAGTAGCGGCTTTC; CDR3: CASSLEGGVAAF
J: TRBJ2-1; size: few; D: -; V: TRBV7-9; DNA: TGTGCCAGCAGCGGGAAGTTCTTC; CDR3: CASSGKFF
J: TRBJ2-1; size: few; D: -; V: TRBV2; DNA: TGTGCCAGCACGGACCTAAACTACAATGAGCAGTTCTTC; CDR3: CASTDLNYNEQFF
J: TRBJ1-2; size: few; D: TRBD1; V: TRBV19; DNA: TGTGCCAGTAGTAAAAGGGCGGACAGGGCCGACTATGGCTACACCTTC; CDR3: CASSKRADRADYGYTF
J: TRBJ2-3; size: -; D: TRBD2; V: TRBV2; DNA: TGTGCCAGCAGTGCAGGAGCGGGGCCAGATACGCAGTATTTT; CDR3: CASSAGAGPDTQYF
J: TRBJ1-5; size: -; D: TRBD1; V: TRBV19; DNA: TGTGCCAGTAGTGGGGACAGGGGGCTTTATAGCAATCAGCCCCAGCATTTT; CDR3: CASSGDRGLYSNQPQHF
J: TRBJ1-1; size: -; D: -; V: TRBV4-1; DNA: TGCGCCAGCAGCCAAGATCCCCCCACAAGCGTGAACACTGAAGCTTTCTTT; CDR3: CASSQDPPTSVNTEAFF
J: TRBJ2-3; size: -; D: TRBD2; V: TRBV30; DNA: TGTGCCTGGAGTATGGGGCTAGCGGGAACAGATACGCAGTATTTT; CDR3: CAWSMGLAGTDTQYF
J: TRBJ2-1; size: -; D: TRBD2; V: TRBV6-2/TRBV6-3; DNA: TGTGCCAGCAGTCCCGGGACTAGCGGGAGGTTGCCCTACAATGAGCAGTTCTTC; CDR3: CASSPGTSGRLPYNEQFF
J: TRBJ1-4; size: few; D: -; V: TRBV6-1; DNA: TGTGCCAGCAGTGAAAGAGACCTCTTCAGACTGTTTTTT; CDR3: CASSERDLFRLFF
J: TRBJ2-7; size: -; D: -; V: TRBV11-3; DNA: TGTGCCAGCTCGCGGGGTCCTTACGAGCAGTACTTC; CDR3: CASSRGPYEQYF
J: TRBJ2-2; size: -; D: -; V: TRBV20-1; DNA: TGCAGTGCTAGTACCGGGAGAGAATCGGGGGAGCTGTTTTTT; CDR3: CSASTGRESGELFF
J: TRBJ2-6; size: once; D: -; V: TRBV10-2; DNA: TGCGCCAGCAGTGAGTCTTATGGCGGACATCCCGGGGCCAACGTCCTGACTTTC; CDR3: CASSESYGGHPGANVLTF
J: TRBJ2-2; size: -; D: -; V: TRBV4-2; DNA: TGTGCCAGCAGCCAAGATATGGAGACAGGTGCGAACACCGGGGAGCTGTTTTTT; CDR3: CASSQDMETGANTGELFF
J: TRBJ2-7; size: -; D: -; V: TRBV7-9; DNA: TGTGCCAGCAGCCAGGACGGACAACCAACCTACGAGCAGTACTTC; CDR3: CASSQDGQPTYEQYF
J: TRBJ1-3; size: -; D: -; V: TRBV28; DNA: TGTGCCAGCAGTCCCGACGGCACGCTCGGAAACACCATATATTTT; CDR3: CASSPDGTLGNTIYF
J: TRBJ2-1; size: -; D: -; V: TRBV28; DNA: TGTGCCAGCAGAGGAGGGGCCTGGACCTACAATGAGCAGTTCTTC; CDR3: CASRGGAWTYNEQFF
J: TRBJ1-1; size: -; D: -; V: TRBV2; DNA: TGTGCCAGCAGGTACGGAGAAGGCACTGAAGCTTTCTTT; CDR3: CASRYGEGTEAFF
J: TRBJ2-1; size: -; D: TRBD2; V: TRBV5-1; DNA: TGCGCCAGCAGCTTGGGCGGGAGGAAGGCTGGCGAGCAGTTCTTC; CDR3: CASSLGGRKAGEQFF
J: TRBJ2-5; size: -; D: TRBD2; V: TRBV5-1; DNA: TGCGCCAGCAGCTTTAGCGGGAGAGGAGAGACCCAGTACTTC; CDR3: CASSFSGRGETQYF
J: TRBJ2-1; size: -; D: -; V: TRBV27; DNA: TGTGCCAGCAGTTCTGGCGGCCCCCTCAGGGGTGAGCAGTTCTTC; CDR3: CASSSGGPLRGEQFF
J: TRBJ1-1; size: -; D: -; V: TRBV3-1/TRBV3-2; DNA: TGTGCCAGCAGCTCTCCCCGGGCTCCTGAAGCTTTCTTT; CDR3: CASSSPRAPEAFF
J: TRBJ1-2; size: -; D: -; V: TRBV3-1/TRBV3-2; DNA: TGTGCCAGCAGCCCTGAGGCGACTAACTATGGCTACACCTTC; CDR3: CASSPEATNYGYTF
J: TRBJ2-5; size: -; D: -; V: TRBV3-1/TRBV3-2; DNA: TGTGCCAGCACCCAAAGGGCCCTTCGGGAGACCCAGTACTTC; CDR3: CASTQRALRETQYF
J: TRBJ2-2; size: few; D: -; V: TRBV5-1; DNA: TGCGCCAGCAGAGGGGACGGCGGTGCCACCGGGGAGCTGTTTTTT; CDR3: CASRGDGGATGELFF
J: TRBJ1-4; size: -; D: -; V: TRBV7-8; DNA: TGTGCCAGCAGCTTTGGGGGGGCCACTAATGAAAAACTGTTTTTT; CDR3: CASSFGGATNEKLFF
J: TRBJ2-7; size: -; D: TRBD2; V: TRBV5-8; DNA: TGTGCCAGTAGACTAGCGCCGTCCTACGAGCAGTACTTC; CDR3: CASRLAPSYEQYF
J: TRBJ2-7; size: once; D: TRBD2; V: TRBV28; DNA: TGTGCCAGCAGTTTTAGCGGGAGTCGATCCTACGAGCAGTACTTC; CDR3: CASSFSGSRSYEQYF
J: TRBJ1-2; size: -; D: TRBD1; V: TRBV5-1; DNA: TGCGCCAGCAGCGTGAGGACAGGGGAAACCTATGGCTACACCTTC; CDR3: CASSVRTGETYGYTF
J: TRBJ2-7; size: -; D: -; V: TRBV11-2; DNA: TGTGCCAGCAGCTTAGATCAGAATCTGAGCGAGCAGTACTTC; CDR3: CASSLDQNLSEQYF
J: TRBJ1-5; size: -; D: -; V: TRBV18; DNA: TGTGCCAGCTCCTTAACAGGGAAAACAGATAGCAATCAGCCCCAGCATTTT; CDR3: CASSLTGKTDSNQPQHF
J: TRBJ2-3; size: -; D: -; V: TRBV12-3/TRBV12-4; DNA: TGTGCCAGCAGTTTATACGGGGCAGATACGCAGTATTTT; CDR3: CASSLYGADTQYF
J: TRBJ2-6; size: -; D: TRBD2; V: TRBV12-5; DNA: TGTGCTAGTGGTTTGGCCCTGGGCGGAATAGCGGGAATCTACTCTGGGGCCAACGTCCTGACTTTC; CDR3: CASGLALGGIAGIYSGANVLTF
J: TRBJ2-7; size: -; D: -; V: TRBV6-5; DNA: TGTGCCAGCAGGGGGCTCCCCCTCGAGCAGTACTTC; CDR3: CASRGLPLEQYF
J: TRBJ2-7; size: -; D: -; V: TRBV14; DNA: TGTGCCAGCAGCCAAACTGGGGCTCCCCCCTACGAGCAGTACTTC; CDR3: CASSQTGAPPYEQYF
J: TRBJ1-4; size: -; D: -; V: TRBV5-1; DNA: TGCGCCAGCAGGAGAGAGGGATGGGGAACTAATGAAAAACTGTTTTTT; CDR3: CASRREGWGTNEKLFF
J: TRBJ2-2; size: -; D: -; V: TRBV6-5; DNA: TGTGCCAGCAGTTACTCGTCTGCGGCCGGGGAGCTGTTTTTT; CDR3: CASSYSSAAGELFF
J: TRBJ2-3; size: -; D: -; V: TRBV21-1; DNA: TGTGCCAGCAGCAAATGCATGCCCCCAAGACGCACCACAGATACGCAGTATTTT; CDR3: CASSKCMPPRRTTDTQYF
J: TRBJ2-2; size: -; D: TRBD2; V: TRBV9; DNA: TGTGCCAGCAGCGTAGCGGGGTCTAGCGGGAGGGCGAACACCGGGGAGCTGTTTTTT; CDR3: CASSVAGSSGRANTGELFF
J: TRBJ1-1; size: -; D: -; V: TRBV27; DNA: TGTGCCAGCAGTTTAAGGGGCACTGAAGCTTTCTTT; CDR3: CASSLRGTEAFF
J: TRBJ2-6; size: once; D: -; V: TRBV30; DNA: TGTGCCTGGAGTCCCTCGTTTGGGCTCTCTGGGGCCAACGTCCTGACTTTC; CDR3: CAWSPSFGLSGANVLTF
J: TRBJ2-5; size: -; D: TRBD1; V: TRBV2; DNA: TGTGCCAGCGGATACAGGGGATCAGAGACCCAGTACTTC; CDR3: CASGYRGSETQYF
J: TRBJ1-1; size: -; D: TRBD1; V: TRBV19; DNA: TGTGCCAGTAAAACGGACAGGGGGAAGGGCACTGAAGCTTTCTTT; CDR3: CASKTDRGKGTEAFF
J: TRBJ1-2; size: -; D: -; V: TRBV3-1/TRBV3-2; DNA: TGTGCCAGCAGCCAATCTTTGTCAGCTAACTATGGCTACACCTTC; CDR3: CASSQSLSANYGYTF
J: TRBJ2-3; size: -; D: TRBD2; V: TRBV2; DNA: TGTGCCAGCAGTCTAGCGGCAGATACGCAGTATTTT; CDR3: CASSLAADTQYF
J: TRBJ1-1; size: few; D: TRBD1; V: TRBV5-1; DNA: TGCGCCAGCAGCTTCGGACAGGGGGGTTTGTTGAACACTGAAGCTTTCTTT; CDR3: CASSFGQGGLLNTEAFF
J: TRBJ2-7; size: -; D: -; V: TRBV5-4; DNA: TGTGCCAGCAGTGAACCGGGACCCCATCCTCGCGAGCAGTACTTC; CDR3: CASSEPGPHPREQYF
J: TRBJ2-2; size: medium-sized; D: -; V: TRBV28; DNA: TGTGCCAGCAGCCCAGGGGCCCGAACCGGGGAGCTGTTTTTT; CDR3: CASSPGARTGELFF
J: TRBJ1-1; size: -; D: -; V: TRBV6-6; DNA: TGTGCCAGCAGTTACCGGAAGGACAGAGAAGCTTTCTTT; CDR3: CASSYRKDREAFF
J: TRBJ1-2; size: -; D: -; V: TRBV3-1/TRBV3-2; DNA: TGTGCCAGCAGCCAAGCTGCGGAGGGTGGCTACACCTTC; CDR3: CASSQAAEGGYTF
J: TRBJ1-1; size: -; D: -; V: TRBV3-1/TRBV3-2; DNA: TGTGCCAGCAGCCGCGAAAGGACATCCGAAGCTTTCTTT; CDR3: CASSRERTSEAFF
J: TRBJ1-1; size: once; D: -; V: TRBV19; DNA: TGTGCCAGTAGTATTCCGCTTGGGGGCGGGCACACTGAAGCTTTCTTT; CDR3: CASSIPLGGGHTEAFF
J: TRBJ2-7; size: -; D: -; V: TRBV10-3; DNA: TGTGCCATCAGTGAGTCGACTCCTGAGACAGTCTACGAGCAGTACTTC; CDR3: CAISESTPETVYEQYF
J: TRBJ1-4; size: few; D: TRBD1; V: TRBV30; DNA: TGTGCCTGGAGTCCGTCCGGGGGACAGACGAAACTGTTTTTT; CDR3: CAWSPSGGQTKLFF